These T cell receptor beta chains were read from a single sample in a study of response to subunit inactivated influenza vaccine. TCRdb fed the RT-PCR reads into MiXCR, producing one record per CDR3 protein. The table lists hundreds of thousands of distinct CDR3 sequences, approximately 15% of them singletons, with around 7.3% in the top ten. The input for sequencing was PBMCs from blood, taken 14 to 15 days before vaccination. The receptors here all came from a man aged 50 to 59 who received an inactivated influenza vaccine. Each CDR3 is given with its conserved first and last residue. The D gene is left open where the match is weak. Clone size is stated in some rows and not others, as once, few, many or a class when expanded.

size	V	D	J	CDR3	DNA
.	TRBV20-1	TRBD1	TRBJ2-7	CSGTDRGPYEQYF	TGCAGTGGGACGGACAGGGGTCCCTACGAGCAGTACTTC
few	TRBV29-1	.	TRBJ2-5	CSVTVQQETQYF	TGCAGCGTTACAGTCCAGCAAGAGACCCAGTACTTC
many	TRBV9	TRBD2	TRBJ2-5	CASSAGGTNQETQYF	TGTGCCAGCAGCGCGGGGGGGACAAACCAAGAGACCCAGTACTTC
many	TRBV2	.	TRBJ2-5	CAESRDGEETQYF	TGTGCCGAAAGCCGGGACGGCGAAGAGACCCAGTACTTC
few	TRBV15	TRBD2	TRBJ2-7	CATSRDWGRGSGEQYF	TGTGCCACCAGCAGAGATTGGGGGAGGGGCTCGGGAGAGCAGTACTTC
.	TRBV12-3/TRBV12-4	TRBD1	TRBJ1-1	CASSFARGQTEAFF	TGTGCCAGCAGTTTTGCCAGGGGGCAGACTGAAGCTTTCTTT
once	TRBV12-3/TRBV12-4	.	TRBJ1-5	CASSLDQGSNQPQHF	TGTGCCAGCAGTTTAGACCAGGGCAGCAATCAGCCCCAGCATTTT
few	TRBV4-3	.	TRBJ2-3	CASSQEPSTDTQYF	TGCGCCAGCAGCCAAGAACCTAGCACAGATACGCAGTATTTT
once	TRBV7-3	.	TRBJ2-2	CASSPGRWNTGELFF	TGTGCCAGCAGCCCGGGACGGTGGAACACCGGGGAGCTGTTTTTT
.	TRBV6-5	TRBD1	TRBJ2-7	CASSYSDRVGEQYF	TGTGCCAGCAGTTACTCGGACAGGGTGGGCGAGCAGTACTTC
few	TRBV28	.	TRBJ1-4	CASSLGGQRNEKLFF	TGTGCCAGCAGCCTGGGGGGACAACGTAATGAAAAACTGTTTTTT
many	TRBV7-2	.	TRBJ2-2	CASSPTRGNTGELFF	TGTGCCAGCAGCCCGACTAGGGGAAACACCGGGGAGCTGTTTTTT
.	TRBV20-1	TRBD2	TRBJ2-7	CSARPRGGSYHEQYF	TGCAGTGCTCGTCCCCGGGGCGGGAGTTACCACGAGCAGTACTTC
few	TRBV12-3/TRBV12-4	.	TRBJ1-1	CASSAGIGGEAFF	TGTGCCAGCAGTGCGGGGATAGGGGGGGAAGCTTTCTTT
few	TRBV2	.	TRBJ1-4	CASSGFQGLGKLFF	TGTGCCAGCAGTGGGTTTCAGGGTCTCGGAAAACTGTTTTTT
many	TRBV21-1	.	TRBJ2-5	CASSYGDRTTIETQYF	TGTGCCAGCAGCTATGGGGACAGGACGACAATTGAGACCCAGTACTTC
few	TRBV4-1	TRBD1	TRBJ2-7	CASSQESGGTGRNEQYF	TGCGCCAGCAGCCAAGAATCTGGTGGGACAGGGAGGAACGAGCAGTACTTC
.	TRBV18	.	TRBJ2-2	CASSPRGASGELFF	TGTGCCAGCTCACCACGGGGGGCGTCCGGGGAGCTGTTTTTT
few	TRBV5-8	.	TRBJ2-1	CASSYGRSYNEQFF	TGTGCCAGCAGCTACGGGCGTTCCTACAATGAGCAGTTCTTC
.	TRBV7-2	.	TRBJ2-7	CASSLPTVSYEQYF	TGTGCCAGCAGCTTGCCGACAGTCTCCTACGAGCAGTACTTC
few	TRBV5-1	TRBD1	TRBJ2-7	CASSTGQGYNEQYF	TGCGCCAGCAGCACGGGACAGGGGTACAACGAGCAGTACTTC
.	TRBV20-1	.	TRBJ2-5	CSASKREETQYF	TGCAGTGCTAGTAAGAGGGAAGAGACCCAGTACTTC